This T cell receptor (beta chain) was identified in a study of CD8 T cells in ankylosing spondylitis. TCRdb re-called the 5' RACE reads through MiXCR, storing one row per CDR3 protein. This sample carries about 130,000 distinct CDR3 sequences, 7% to 10% of them seen once, and the ten largest clones take more than 3%. J was trimmed by 2 bases and V by 0 bases; bases with no gene match: 2. The CDR3 sequence is 14 residues long. Germline V lookup: CDR1 SGHRS, CDR2 YFSETQ. This clonotype was observed at least ten times. The TCR comes from a male donor with ankylosing spondylitis or in good health (not recorded which). The sample was blood, either unsorted or a sorted T cell fraction (not recorded which). The chain couples TRBV5-1 to TRBJ2-7; 7 positions match TRBD1. The CDR3 bases are TGCGCCAGCAGCTTGGCACAGGGGCCCTACGAGCAGTACTTC. This codes for CASSLAQGPYEQYF.